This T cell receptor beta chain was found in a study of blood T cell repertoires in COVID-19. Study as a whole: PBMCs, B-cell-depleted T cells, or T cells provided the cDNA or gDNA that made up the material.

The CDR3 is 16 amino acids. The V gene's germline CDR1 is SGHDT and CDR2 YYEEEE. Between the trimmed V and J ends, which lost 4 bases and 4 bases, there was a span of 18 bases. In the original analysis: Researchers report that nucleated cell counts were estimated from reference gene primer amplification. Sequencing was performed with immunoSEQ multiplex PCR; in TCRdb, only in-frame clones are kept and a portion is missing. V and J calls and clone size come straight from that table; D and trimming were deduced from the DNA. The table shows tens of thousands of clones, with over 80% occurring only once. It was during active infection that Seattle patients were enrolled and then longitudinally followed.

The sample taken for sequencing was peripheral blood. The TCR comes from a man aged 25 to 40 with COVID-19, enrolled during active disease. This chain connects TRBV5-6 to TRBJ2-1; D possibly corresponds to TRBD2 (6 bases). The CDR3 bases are TGTGCCAGCAGCCGAGGCTCGGGGGATCCTTACAATGAGCAGTTCTTC. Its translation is CASSRGSGDPYNEQFF.